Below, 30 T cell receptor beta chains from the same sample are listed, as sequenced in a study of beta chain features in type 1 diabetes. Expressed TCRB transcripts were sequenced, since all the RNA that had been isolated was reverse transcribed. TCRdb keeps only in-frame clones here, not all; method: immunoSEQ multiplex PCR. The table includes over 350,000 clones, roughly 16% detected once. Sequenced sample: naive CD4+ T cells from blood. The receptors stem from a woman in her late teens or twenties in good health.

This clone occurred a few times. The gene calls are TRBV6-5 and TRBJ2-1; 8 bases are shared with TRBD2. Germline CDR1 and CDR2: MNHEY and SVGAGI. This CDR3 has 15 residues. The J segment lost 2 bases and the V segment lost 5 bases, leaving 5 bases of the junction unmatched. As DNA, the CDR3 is TGTGCCAGCAGTACCACTAGCGGAGCCTACAATGAGCAGTTCTTC. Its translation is CASSTTSGAYNEQFF.

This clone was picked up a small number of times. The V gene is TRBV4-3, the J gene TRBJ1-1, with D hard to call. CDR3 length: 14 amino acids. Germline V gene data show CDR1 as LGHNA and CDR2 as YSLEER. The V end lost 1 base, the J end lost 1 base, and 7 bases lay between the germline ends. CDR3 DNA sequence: TGCGCCAGCAGCCAAGGGGAGCGGAACACTGAAGCTTTCTTT. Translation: CASSQGERNTEAFF.

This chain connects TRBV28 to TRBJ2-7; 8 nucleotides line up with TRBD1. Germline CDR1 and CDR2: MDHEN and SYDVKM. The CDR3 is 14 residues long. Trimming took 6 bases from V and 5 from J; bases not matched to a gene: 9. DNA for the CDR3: TGTGCCAGCAGCTTAACGGACAGGGTAAACGAGCAGTACTTC. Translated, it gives CASSLTDRVNEQYF. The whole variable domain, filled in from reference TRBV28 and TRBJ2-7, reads DVKVTQSSRYLVKRTGEKVFLECVQDMDHENMFWYRQDPGLGLRLIYFSYDVKMKEKGDIPEGYSVSREKKERFSLILESASTNQTSMYLCASSLTDRVNEQYFGPGTRLTVT.

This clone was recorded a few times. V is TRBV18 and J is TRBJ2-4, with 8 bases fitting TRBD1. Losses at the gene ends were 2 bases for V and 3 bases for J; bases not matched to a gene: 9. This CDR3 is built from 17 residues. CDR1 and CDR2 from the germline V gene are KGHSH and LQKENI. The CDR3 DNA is TGTGCCAGCTCACCAACTGTCAGGGGGCTTGTCAAAAACATTCAGTACTTC. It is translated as CASSPTVRGLVKNIQYF.

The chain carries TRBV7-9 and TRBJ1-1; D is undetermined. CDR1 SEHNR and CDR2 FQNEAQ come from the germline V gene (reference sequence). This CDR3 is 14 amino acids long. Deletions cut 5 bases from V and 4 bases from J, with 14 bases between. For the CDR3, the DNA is TGTGCCAGCAGCGGGGAGTCCTGGATCACTGAAGCTTTCTTT. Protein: CASSGESWITEAFF. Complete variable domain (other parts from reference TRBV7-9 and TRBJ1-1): DTGVSQNPRHKITKRGQNVTFRCDPISEHNRLYWYRQTLGQGPEFLTYFQNEAQLEKSRLLSDRFSAERPKGSFSTLEIQRTEQGDSAMYLCASSGESWITEAFFGQGTRLTVV.

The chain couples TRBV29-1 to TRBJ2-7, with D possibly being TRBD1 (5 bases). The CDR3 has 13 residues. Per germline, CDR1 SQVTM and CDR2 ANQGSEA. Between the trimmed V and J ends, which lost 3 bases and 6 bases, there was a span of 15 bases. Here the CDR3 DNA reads TGCAGCGTTGATTGGGGCCAGCCGGCCGAGCAGTACTTC. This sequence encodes CSVDWGQPAEQYF.

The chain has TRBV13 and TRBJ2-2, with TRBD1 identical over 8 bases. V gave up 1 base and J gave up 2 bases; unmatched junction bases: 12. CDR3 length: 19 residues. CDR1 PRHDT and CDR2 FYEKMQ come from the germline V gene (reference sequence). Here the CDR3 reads CASSLVPGGRPSNTGELFF. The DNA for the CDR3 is TGTGCCAGCAGCTTAGTCCCAGGGGGCCGCCCTAGCAACACCGGGGAGCTGTTTTTT.

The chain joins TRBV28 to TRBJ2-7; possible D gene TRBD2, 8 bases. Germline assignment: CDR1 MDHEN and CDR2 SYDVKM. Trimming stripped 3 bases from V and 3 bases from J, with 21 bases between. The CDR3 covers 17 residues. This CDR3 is CASSLGTAISGSYEQYF. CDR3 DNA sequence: TGTGCCAGCAGTTTGGGGACAGCTATAAGCGGGAGCTACGAGCAGTACTTC.

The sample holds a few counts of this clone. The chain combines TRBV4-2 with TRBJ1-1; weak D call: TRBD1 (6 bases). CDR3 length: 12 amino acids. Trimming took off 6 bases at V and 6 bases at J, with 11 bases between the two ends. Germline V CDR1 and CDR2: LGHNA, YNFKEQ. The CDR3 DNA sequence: TGTGCCAGCAGTCAACGGACAGCTGAAGCTTTCTTT. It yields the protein CASSQRTAEAFF.

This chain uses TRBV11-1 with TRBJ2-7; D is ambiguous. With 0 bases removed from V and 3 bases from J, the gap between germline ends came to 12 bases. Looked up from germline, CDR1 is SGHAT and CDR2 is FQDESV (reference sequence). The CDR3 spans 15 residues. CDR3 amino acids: CASSLAAARDYEQYF. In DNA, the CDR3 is TGTGCCAGCAGCTTAGCGGCGGCAAGAGACTACGAGCAGTACTTC.

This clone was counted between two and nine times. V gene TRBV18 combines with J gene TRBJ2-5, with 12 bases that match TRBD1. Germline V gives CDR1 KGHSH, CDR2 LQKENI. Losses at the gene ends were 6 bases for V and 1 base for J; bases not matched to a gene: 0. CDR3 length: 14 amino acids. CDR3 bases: TGTGCCAGCTCGGGACAGGGGGCCCAAGAGACCCAGTACTTC. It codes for CASSGQGAQETQYF.

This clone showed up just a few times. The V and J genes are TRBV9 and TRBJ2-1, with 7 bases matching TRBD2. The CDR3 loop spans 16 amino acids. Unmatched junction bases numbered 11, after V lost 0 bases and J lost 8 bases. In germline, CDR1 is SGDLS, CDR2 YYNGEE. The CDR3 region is CASSVVAGLRNHEQFF. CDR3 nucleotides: TGTGCCAGCAGCGTAGTAGCGGGCCTAAGGAACCATGAGCAGTTCTTC.

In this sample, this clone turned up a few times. For the CDR3, the DNA is TGTGCCAGCAGAAAAGACAGGGGGCTTGATACGCAGTATTTT. Protein: CASRKDRGLDTQYF. This chain uses TRBV28 with TRBJ2-3; 10 bases are shared with TRBD1. With V trimmed by 6 bases and J by 6 bases, 6 bases remained unmatched. Germline V lookup: CDR1 MDHEN, CDR2 SYDVKM. The CDR3 runs 14 residues.

CDR3 residues: CASSSWTSGNQETQYF. The CDR3 DNA reads as TGTGCCAGCAGTTCCTGGACTAGCGGGAACCAAGAGACCCAGTACTTC. The gene calls are TRBV28 and TRBJ2-5, with TRBD2 identical over 12 bases. This CDR3 comprises 16 residues. CDR1 is MDHEN, CDR2 SYDVKM, per germline. V lost 4 bases, J lost 0 bases, and 3 bases stayed unmatched. The full variable domain, rest sourced from reference TRBV28 and TRBJ2-5, is DVKVTQSSRYLVKRTGEKVFLECVQDMDHENMFWYRQDPGLGLRLIYFSYDVKMKEKGDIPEGYSVSREKKERFSLILESASTNQTSMYLCASSSWTSGNQETQYFGPGTRLLVL.

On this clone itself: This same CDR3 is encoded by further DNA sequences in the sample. The CDR3 DNA follows: TGTGCCAGCAGTTACTCCGGACAGGGGACTGAAGCTTTCTTT. As protein: CASSYSGQGTEAFF. The chain couples TRBV6-5 to TRBJ1-1; 9 bases fit TRBD1. CDR1 and CDR2 (germline): MNHEY, SVGAGI. J gave up 5 bases and V 0 bases, and 1 base lay outside the gene matches. The CDR3 runs 14 residues.

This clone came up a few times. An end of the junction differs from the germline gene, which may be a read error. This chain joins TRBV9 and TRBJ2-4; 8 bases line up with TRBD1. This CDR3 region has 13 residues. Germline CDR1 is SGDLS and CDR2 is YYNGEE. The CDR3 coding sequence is TGTGCCAGCAGCGTAGATACAGGGGGTCTGAGGAACTTC. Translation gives CASSVDTGGLRNF. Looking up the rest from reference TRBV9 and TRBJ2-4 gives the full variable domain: DSGVTQTPKHLITATGQRVTLRCSPRSGDLSVYWYQQSLDQGLQFLIQYYNGEERAKGNILERFSAQQFPDLHSELNLSSLELGDSALYFCASSVDTGGLRNFGAGTRLSVL.

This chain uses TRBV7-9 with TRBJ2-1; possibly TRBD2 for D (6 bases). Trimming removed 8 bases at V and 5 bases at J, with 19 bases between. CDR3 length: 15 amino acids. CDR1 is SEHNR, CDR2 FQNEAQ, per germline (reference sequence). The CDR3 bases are TGTGCCAGCCGCGCGGGACTCCTCGGGGACAATGAGCAGTTCTTC. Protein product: CASRAGLLGDNEQFF.

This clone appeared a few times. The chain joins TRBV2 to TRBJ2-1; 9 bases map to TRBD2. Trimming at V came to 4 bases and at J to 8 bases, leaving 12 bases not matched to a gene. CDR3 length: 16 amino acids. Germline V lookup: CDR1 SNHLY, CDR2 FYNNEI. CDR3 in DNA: TGTGCCAGCAGTGGGGTAGGGCGGGAGGGCCGGGATGAGCAGTTCTTC. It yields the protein CASSGVGREGRDEQFF.

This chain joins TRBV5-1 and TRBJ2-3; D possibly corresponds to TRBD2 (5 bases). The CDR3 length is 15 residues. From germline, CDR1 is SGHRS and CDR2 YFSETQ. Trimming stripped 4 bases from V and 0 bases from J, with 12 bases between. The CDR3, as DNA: TGCGCCAGCAGCCAAAGCGGAACTAGCACAGATACGCAGTATTTT. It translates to CASSQSGTSTDTQYF.

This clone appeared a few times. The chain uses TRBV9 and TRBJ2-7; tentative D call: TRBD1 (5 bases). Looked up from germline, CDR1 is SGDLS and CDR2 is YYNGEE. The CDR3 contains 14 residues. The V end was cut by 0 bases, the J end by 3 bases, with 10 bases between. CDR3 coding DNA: TGTGCCAGCAGCGTAGCTCTGGACAACTACGAGCAGTACTTC. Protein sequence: CASSVALDNYEQYF. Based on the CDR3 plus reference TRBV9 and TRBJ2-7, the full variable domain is DSGVTQTPKHLITATGQRVTLRCSPRSGDLSVYWYQQSLDQGLQFLIQYYNGEERAKGNILERFSAQQFPDLHSELNLSSLELGDSALYFCASSVALDNYEQYFGPGTRLTVT.

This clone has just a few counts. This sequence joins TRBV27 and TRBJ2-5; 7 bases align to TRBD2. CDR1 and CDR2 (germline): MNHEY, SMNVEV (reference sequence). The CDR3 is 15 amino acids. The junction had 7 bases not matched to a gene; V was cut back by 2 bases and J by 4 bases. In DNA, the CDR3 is TGTGCCAGCAGTTTAATAGCCACGGGGGGAGAGACCCAGTACTTC. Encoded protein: CASSLIATGGETQYF.

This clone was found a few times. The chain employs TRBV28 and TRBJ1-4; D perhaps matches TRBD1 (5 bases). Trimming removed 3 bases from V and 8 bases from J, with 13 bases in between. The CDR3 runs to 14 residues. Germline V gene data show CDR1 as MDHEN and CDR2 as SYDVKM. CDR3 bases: TGTGCCAGCAGTTTCGGCAGGGTGTGGGAAAAACTGTTTTTT. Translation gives CASSFGRVWEKLFF. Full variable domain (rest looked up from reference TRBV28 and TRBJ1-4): DVKVTQSSRYLVKRTGEKVFLECVQDMDHENMFWYRQDPGLGLRLIYFSYDVKMKEKGDIPEGYSVSREKKERFSLILESASTNQTSMYLCASSFGRVWEKLFFGSGTQLSVL.

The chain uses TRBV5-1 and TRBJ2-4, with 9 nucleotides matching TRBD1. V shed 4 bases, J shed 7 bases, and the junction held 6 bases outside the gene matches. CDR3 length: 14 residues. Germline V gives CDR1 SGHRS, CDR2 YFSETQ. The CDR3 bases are TGCGCCAGCAGCCCGGGGACAGGGCATAACATTCAGTACTTC. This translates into CASSPGTGHNIQYF.

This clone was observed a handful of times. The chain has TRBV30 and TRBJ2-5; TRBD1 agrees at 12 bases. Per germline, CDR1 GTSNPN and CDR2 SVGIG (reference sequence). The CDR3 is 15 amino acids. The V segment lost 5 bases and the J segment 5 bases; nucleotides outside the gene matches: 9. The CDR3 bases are TGTGCCTGGGACCAGGGACAGGGGGCGAGGGAGACCCAGTACTTC. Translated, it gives CAWDQGQGARETQYF.

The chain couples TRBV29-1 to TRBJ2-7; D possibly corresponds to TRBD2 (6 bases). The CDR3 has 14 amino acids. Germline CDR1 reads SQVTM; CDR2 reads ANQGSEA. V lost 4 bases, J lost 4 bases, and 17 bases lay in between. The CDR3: CSVVAGMGSYEQYF. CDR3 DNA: TGCAGCGTTGTTGCGGGGATGGGTTCGTACGAGCAGTACTTC.

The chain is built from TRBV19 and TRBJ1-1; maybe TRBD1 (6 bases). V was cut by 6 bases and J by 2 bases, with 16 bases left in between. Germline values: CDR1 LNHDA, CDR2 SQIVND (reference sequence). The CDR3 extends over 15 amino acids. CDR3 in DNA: TGTGCCAGTAGGCGAGTTTCGGACAGTAACACTGAAGCTTTCTTT. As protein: CASRRVSDSNTEAFF. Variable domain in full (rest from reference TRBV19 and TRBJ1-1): DGGITQSPKYLFRKEGQNVTLSCEQNLNHDAMYWYRQDPGQGLRLIYYSQIVNDFQKGDIAEGYSVSREKKESFPLTVTSAQKNPTAFYLCASRRVSDSNTEAFFGQGTRLTVV.

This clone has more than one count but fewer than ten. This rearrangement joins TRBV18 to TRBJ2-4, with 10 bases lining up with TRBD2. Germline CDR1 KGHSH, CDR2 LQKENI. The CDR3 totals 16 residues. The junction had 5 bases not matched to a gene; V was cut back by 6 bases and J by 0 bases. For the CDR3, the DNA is TGTGCCAGCTCCTCGAGCGGGAGGGGAGCCAAAAACATTCAGTACTTC. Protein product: CASSSSGRGAKNIQYF.

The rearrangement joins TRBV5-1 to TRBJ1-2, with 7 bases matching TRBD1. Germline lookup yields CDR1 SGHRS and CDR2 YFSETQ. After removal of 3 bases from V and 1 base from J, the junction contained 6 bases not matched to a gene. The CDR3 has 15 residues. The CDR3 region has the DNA TGCGCCAGCAGCTCAGGACAGGTGTTTAACTATGGCTACACCTTC. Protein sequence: CASSSGQVFNYGYTF.

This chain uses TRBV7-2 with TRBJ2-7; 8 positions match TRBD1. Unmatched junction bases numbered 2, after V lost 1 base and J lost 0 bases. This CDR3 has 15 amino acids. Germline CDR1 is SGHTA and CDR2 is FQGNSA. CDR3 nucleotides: TGTGCCAGCAGCTTAGTTGGGACAGGCTCCTACGAGCAGTACTTC. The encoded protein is CASSLVGTGSYEQYF.

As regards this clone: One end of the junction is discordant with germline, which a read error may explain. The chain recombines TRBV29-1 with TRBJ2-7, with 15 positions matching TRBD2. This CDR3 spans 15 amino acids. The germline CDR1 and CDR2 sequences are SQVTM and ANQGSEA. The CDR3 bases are TGCAGCGTTGTCGACAGGGGACTAGCGGGAGGCAACCCGACCTTC. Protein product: CSVVDRGLAGGNPTF.